The next 30 T cell receptor beta chains were all read from a single sample in a study of blood T cell repertoires in COVID-19. This table comes from immunoSEQ multiplex PCR, and its TCRdb copy is limited to in-frame clones, with some not included. Among about 270,000 clones, 85% to 90% were seen once, and the ten largest hold around 15%. Sample: PBMCs or T cells enriched from blood (not recorded which). The source of these receptors is a man younger than 35 who had recovered from COVID-19.

V is TRBV28 and J is TRBJ2-5; the D is unclear. V was clipped by 5 bases and J by 3 bases, with 7 bases between them. Germline V gene sequence: CDR1 MDHEN, CDR2 SYDVKM. The CDR3 extends over 12 amino acids. The CDR3 DNA reads TGTGCCAGCAGTGTCCTAGAAGAGACCCAGTACTTC. Translation gives CASSVLEETQYF.

V usage is TRBV28 and J usage is TRBJ2-7; D might be TRBD1 (6 bases). Germline-derived CDR1 and CDR2 are MDHEN and SYDVKM. There are 17 residues in the CDR3. Trimming took 3 bases from V and 3 from J, leaving 21 bases between them. DNA for the CDR3: TGTGCCAGCAGTTTTCCGAAGGGGGAGACAAGTATCTACGAGCAGTACTTC. As protein: CASSFPKGETSIYEQYF.

V usage is TRBV21-1 and J usage is TRBJ1-1; the table names TRBD1, a call not compared with the DNA. TRBV21-1 corresponds to a pseudogene. The CDR3 is made up of 16 amino acids. This CDR3 reads CASSKKEGQSNTEAFF. The CDR3 region has the DNA TGTGCCAGCAGCAAAAAAGAAGGACAGTCGAACACTGAAGCTTTCTTT.

CDR3 loop: CASSFSGSRAGTEAFF. As DNA, the CDR3 is TGTGCCAGCAGTTTTTCGGGATCGAGGGCAGGCACTGAAGCTTTCTTT. This chain connects TRBV28 to TRBJ1-1; D not certain. The V end lost 3 bases, the J end lost 4 bases, and 18 bases lay between the germline ends. CDR1 is MDHEN, CDR2 SYDVKM, per germline. The CDR3 runs to 16 residues.

V usage is TRBV2 and J usage is TRBJ1-1; TRBD1 matches 8 bases. The CDR3 extends over 13 amino acids. Per the germline V gene, CDR1 is SNHLY and CDR2 is FYNNEI. After removal of 9 bases from V and 4 bases from J, the junction contained 7 bases not matched to a gene. CDR3 residues: CARWGQVGTEAFF. CDR3 sequence (DNA): TGTGCCAGATGGGGACAGGTGGGCACTGAAGCTTTCTTT.

The chain uses TRBV27 and TRBJ2-5, with TRBD1 as a possible D gene (7 bases). Trimming shortened V by 4 bases and J by 5 bases, and 14 bases separated the two germline ends. There are 14 residues in the CDR3. Germline-derived CDR1 and CDR2 are MNHEY and SMNVEV (reference sequence). CDR3 region: CASSSGGIRETQYF. The CDR3 DNA sequence: TGTGCCAGCAGTTCAGGGGGGATACGGGAGACCCAGTACTTC.

CDR3 sequence reads: CASSLESSSNEQFF. CDR3 coding DNA: TGTGCCAGCAGCTTAGAGAGTAGCTCCAATGAGCAGTTCTTC. The chain combines TRBV7-3 with TRBJ2-1; D gene uncertain. Trimming pared 2 bases from V and 6 bases from J, leaving 11 bases between. In germline, CDR1 is SGHTA, CDR2 FQGTGA. The CDR3 loop spans 14 amino acids. Drawing the rest from reference TRBV7-3 and TRBJ2-1, the complete variable domain is GAGVSQTPSNKVTEKGKYVELRCDPISGHTALYWYRQSLGQGPEFLIYFQGTGAADDSGLPNDRFFAVRPEGSVSTLKIQRTERGDSAVYLCASSLESSSNEQFFGPGTRLTVL.

This chain connects TRBV10-3 to TRBJ2-3; 7 nucleotides match TRBD2. This CDR3 is built from 13 residues. Trimming removed 8 bases from V and 2 bases from J; junction bases left unmatched: 4. CDR1 and CDR2 from the germline V gene are ENHRY and SYGVKD. CDR3 DNA sequence: TGTGCCATCGGGCTAGCGGTCACAGATACGCAGTATTTT. Protein: CAIGLAVTDTQYF.

The chain combines TRBV5-4 with TRBJ1-2; D unresolved. V gave up 0 bases and J gave up 5 bases, with 5 bases separating them. CDR1 and CDR2 from the germline V gene are SGHNT and YYREEE (reference sequence). This CDR3 comprises 12 residues. This CDR3 is CASSLAHYGYTF. The CDR3 region has the DNA TGTGCCAGCAGCTTGGCACATTATGGCTACACCTTC.

V and J are TRBV10-3 and TRBJ1-3, with no clear D. Germline CDR1 is ENHRY and CDR2 is SYGVKD. The CDR3 loop spans 14 amino acids. Trimming pared 0 bases from V and 4 bases from J, leaving 7 bases between. The CDR3 here is CAISESSIGNTIYF. DNA for the CDR3: TGTGCCATCAGTGAGTCGAGTATAGGAAACACCATATATTTT.

The chain has TRBV15 and TRBJ2-1, with D unclear. The V gene lost 3 bases and the J gene lost 2 bases, with 8 bases spanning the gap. Germline values: CDR1 LNHNV, CDR2 YYDKDF (reference sequence). CDR3 size: 14 residues. In DNA form, the CDR3 reads TGTGCCACCAGCAGGACAAATGCCTACAATGAGCAGTTCTTC. It is translated as CATSRTNAYNEQFF.

The chain is built from TRBV2 and TRBJ2-4, with D perhaps TRBD2 (5 bases). The CDR3 consists of 15 residues. The V gene lost 7 bases and the J gene lost 2 bases, with 15 bases spanning the gap. Looked up from germline, CDR1 is SNHLY and CDR2 is FYNNEI. This CDR3 is CASTTIRGTKNIQYF. DNA for the CDR3: TGTGCCAGCACCACCATTCGGGGTACCAAAAACATTCAGTACTTC.

This clone showed up just once. This CDR3 is CASSQDQGLAGIYTQYF. In DNA, the CDR3 is TGCGCCAGCAGCCAAGATCAGGGACTAGCGGGAATATATACGCAGTATTTT. The V call is TRBV4-1, the J call TRBJ2-3; TRBD2 agrees at 13 bases. Trimming removed 0 bases from V and 7 bases from J; junction bases left unmatched: 7. Germline V gene data show CDR1 as MGHRA and CDR2 as YSYEKL. This CDR3 contains 17 residues.

The chain couples TRBV11-2 to TRBJ2-7; maybe TRBD1 (6 bases). Per germline, CDR1 SGHAT and CDR2 FQNNGV. Trimming left V 6 bases short and J 3 bases short, with 9 bases between. The CDR3 spans 12 residues. DNA for the CDR3: TGTGCCAGCAGTCAAGGGGGCTACGAGCAGTACTTC. Translating it yields CASSQGGYEQYF.

This chain joins TRBV12-3 or TRBV12-4 and TRBJ2-4; perhaps TRBD2 as D (5 bases). With 3 bases removed from V and 7 bases from J, the gap between germline ends came to 10 bases. The CDR3 runs 13 residues. Written as DNA, the CDR3 is TGTGCCAGCAGTTTTGAGGGCCGGAACATTCAGTACTTC. It specifies CASSFEGRNIQYF.

This clone was seen only once. The chain joins TRBV4-2 to TRBJ1-1; 7 positions match TRBD1. Losses at the gene ends were 4 bases for V and 4 bases for J; bases not matched to a gene: 6. Per germline, CDR1 LGHNA and CDR2 YNFKEQ. There are 14 residues in the CDR3. The CDR3 loop is CASSPQTGPTEAFF. Here the CDR3 DNA reads TGTGCCAGCAGCCCCCAGACAGGGCCCACTGAAGCTTTCTTT.

This clone was seen once. This chain links TRBV3-1 (or the pseudogene TRBV3-2) with TRBJ1-4; D perhaps matches TRBD1 (6 bases). The CDR3 is 16 residues long. Trimming cost V 1 base and J 3 bases, with 12 bases left between them. In germline, CDR1 is LGHDT, CDR2 YNNKEL (reference sequence). CDR3 amino acids: CASSQGSGAPNEKLFF. In nucleotides, the CDR3 is TGTGCCAGCAGCCAAGGTTCAGGGGCACCTAATGAAAAACTGTTTTTT.

V gene TRBV6-1 combines with J gene TRBJ2-3, with D uncertain. Deletions cut 2 bases from V and 6 bases from J, with 9 bases between. The germline CDR1 and CDR2 sequences are MNHNS and SASEGT. CDR3 length equals 13 residues. CDR3 nucleotides: TGTGCCAGCAGTGAATTGCGCCGGGATACGCAGTATTTT. It codes for CASSELRRDTQYF.

The chain uses TRBV5-1 and TRBJ1-1; TRBD1 matches 9 bases. Trimming at V came to 4 bases and at J to 0 bases, leaving 4 bases not matched to a gene. There are 15 residues in the CDR3. Per the germline V gene, CDR1 is SGHRS and CDR2 is YFSETQ. The CDR3 region is CASSVDRGMNTEAFF. The CDR3 DNA reads as TGCGCCAGCAGCGTCGACAGGGGGATGAACACTGAAGCTTTCTTT.

The J gene is TRBJ2-2, the V gene TRBV4-1; no clear D gene. Germline CDR1 MGHRA, CDR2 YSYEKL. The CDR3 spans 17 residues. Trimming took off 3 bases at V and 1 base at J, with 15 bases between the two ends. CDR3 coding DNA: TGCGCCAGCAGCCAGCTCTCGGGTCTTCGGAACACCGGGGAGCTGTTTTTT. Encoded protein: CASSQLSGLRNTGELFF.

This clone has a handful of counts. The rearrangement links TRBV11-3 to TRBJ1-4; 7 bases are shared with TRBD1. This CDR3 spans 14 amino acids. V trimming: 4 bases; J trimming: 6 bases; junction bases outside the gene matches: 5. Per the germline V gene, CDR1 is SGHNT and CDR2 is YENEEA. CDR3 region: CASSWGQRYEKLFF. CDR3 DNA: TGTGCCAGCAGCTGGGGACAGCGGTATGAAAAACTGTTTTTT. Supplemented by reference TRBV11-3 and TRBJ1-4, the full variable domain reads EAGVVQSPRYKIIEKKQPVAFWCNPISGHNTLYWYLQNLGQGPELLIRYENEEAVDDSQLPKDRFSAERLKGVDSTLKIQPAELGDSAVYLCASSWGQRYEKLFFGSGTQLSVL.

The chain combines TRBV9 with TRBJ2-3, with 8 bases that match TRBD2. V lost 0 bases to trimming and J lost 0 bases; unmatched junction nucleotides: 0. Germline CDR1 is SGDLS and CDR2 is YYNGEE. This CDR3 region has 15 residues. CDR3 amino acids: CASSVASGSTDTQYF. The CDR3, as DNA: TGTGCCAGCAGCGTAGCTAGCGGGAGCACAGATACGCAGTATTTT.

This rearrangement joins TRBV27 to TRBJ1-5; D is unresolved. Germline CDR1 MNHEY, CDR2 SMNVEV (reference sequence). The CDR3 is 12 amino acids. Trimming stripped 5 bases from V and 4 bases from J, with 6 bases between. CDR3 coding DNA: TGTGCCAGCAGTCAAATTAATCAGCCCCAGCATTTT. Translated: CASSQINQPQHF.

The chain recombines TRBV16 with TRBJ2-7, with no clear D. The CDR3 contains 11 residues. From germline, CDR1 is KGHSY and CDR2 FQNENV. V lost 6 bases and J 5 bases, leaving 8 bases between the germline ends. CDR3 bases: TGTGCCAGCAGTCTCACAAACGAGCAGTACTTC. As protein: CASSLTNEQYF.

The rearrangement links TRBV18 to TRBJ1-2; D not certain. Germline V gives CDR1 KGHSH, CDR2 LQKENI. Trimming removed 0 bases from V and 4 bases from J, with 9 bases in between. The CDR3 length is 14 residues. CDR3 DNA sequence: TGTGCCAGCTCACCACCGGAGGGCACCTATGGCTACACCTTC. Amino acids: CASSPPEGTYGYTF.

The CDR3 nucleotides read TGTGCCATCAGTGAGAACGGTGCGGGGGGCAGCCAAGGGGGCTACACCTTC. Translation gives CAISENGAGGSQGGYTF. V is TRBV10-3 and J is TRBJ1-2, with D perhaps TRBD1 (6 bases). V lost 2 bases to trimming and J lost 8 bases, with 24 bases between them. CDR1 is ENHRY, CDR2 SYGVKD, per germline. This CDR3 spans 17 amino acids.

This rearrangement joins TRBV3-1 (or the pseudogene TRBV3-2) to TRBJ2-3; 13 bases are a match to TRBD2. V gave up 4 bases and J gave up 2 bases; unmatched junction bases: 3. The CDR3 is 16 amino acids. Germline V gene lookup returns CDR1 LGHDT and CDR2 YNNKEL (reference sequence). CDR3 DNA sequence: TGTGCCAGCAGCCCGGGACTAGCGGGAATCACAGATACGCAGTATTTT. It specifies CASSPGLAGITDTQYF.

The genes are TRBV3-1 (or the pseudogene TRBV3-2) and TRBJ1-6; D gene uncertain. V lost 1 base and J lost 10, with 5 bases in between. The germline CDR1 and CDR2 sequences are LGHDT and YNNKEL (reference sequence). The CDR3 covers 12 residues. In nucleotides, the CDR3 is TGTGCCAGCAGCCAAGCGCAGTCACCCCTCCACTTT. Its protein product is CASSQAQSPLHF.

The chain links TRBV28 to TRBJ2-7; TRBD2 might be the D (5 bases). Germline V CDR1 and CDR2: MDHEN, SYDVKM. Deletions cut 4 bases from V and 0 bases from J, with 13 bases between. This CDR3 has 15 amino acids. CDR3 DNA sequence: TGTGCCAGCAGTTCCCCAGGTAGCGCCTCCTACGAGCAGTACTTC. Protein sequence: CASSSPGSASYEQYF. The whole variable domain, remainder taken from reference TRBV28 and TRBJ2-7, is DVKVTQSSRYLVKRTGEKVFLECVQDMDHENMFWYRQDPGLGLRLIYFSYDVKMKEKGDIPEGYSVSREKKERFSLILESASTNQTSMYLCASSSPGSASYEQYFGPGTRLTVT.

This clone was seen only once. This chain connects TRBV30 to TRBJ2-6, with D possibly matching TRBD1 (6 bases). Germline V gives CDR1 GTSNPN, CDR2 SVGIG (reference sequence). V shed 3 bases and J shed 3 bases, with 12 bases lying between them. The CDR3 extends over 15 amino acids. The CDR3 loop reads CAWRVWGLGANVLTF. The CDR3, as DNA: TGTGCCTGGAGGGTATGGGGGCTTGGGGCCAACGTCCTGACTTTC.